This passage covers 24 T cell receptor beta chains from one sample sequenced in a study of T cells in Graves' hyperthyroidism and ophthalmopathy (dated 2019 in TCRdb). Receptors were amplified or captured by multiplex PCR. Sequencing was performed on an Illumina HiSeq 2000. The TCR beta CDR3 regions were amplified from RNA transcripts. For the first round of RT-PCR on the TCR CDR3, the HTBI primer set was used together with the Qiagen OneStep RT-PCR kit. TCRdb took the public reads, trimmed them with fastp at Q25, ran MiXCR for clone calling and kept in-frame beta chains. Rows with a matching CDR3 protein are joined into one entry that keeps the most common DNA and genes. In all, the sample holds fewer than 400,000 distinct CDR3 sequences, and more than 13% of those were seen once. Around 28% of the sample is in the top ten clones. The sequenced sample was blood. These TCRs come from a man aged 50 to 59 with Graves' ophthalmopathy.

This clonotype was picked up many times. The V and J genes are TRBV12-3 or TRBV12-4 and TRBJ2-7; D not resolved. The CDR3 covers 12 residues. The V gene lost 8 bases and the J gene lost 5 bases, with 13 bases spanning the gap. CDR3: CASSKSYDEQYF. CDR3 bases: TGTGCCAGCTCAAAGAGCTACGACGAGCAGTACTTC.

This clonotype was seen ten or more times. The genes are TRBV27 and TRBJ2-7, with 8 bases fitting TRBD1. The CDR3 runs 18 residues. V was clipped by 3 bases and J by 4 bases; unmatched bases: 17. Germline-derived CDR1 and CDR2 are MNHEY and SMNVEV (reference sequence). The chain's CDR3 is CASSFVRQGPSPLYEQYF. The CDR3 DNA reads TGTGCCAGCAGTTTCGTGCGACAGGGGCCATCACCCTTATACGAGCAGTACTTC.

This clonotype was seen ten or more times. The rearrangement uses TRBV28 and TRBJ2-3, with 9 bases that match TRBD1. The CDR3 extends over 15 amino acids. Germline-derived CDR1 and CDR2 are MDHEN and SYDVKM. J lost 4 bases, V lost 5 bases, and 7 bases had no gene match. CDR3 in amino acids: CASSKDRGVADTQYF. The CDR3 nucleotides read TGTGCCAGCAGTAAAGACAGGGGGGTGGCAGATACGCAGTATTTT.

This clonotype was seen repeatedly, ten times or more. The chain carries TRBV3-1 and TRBJ2-3; 8 positions agree with TRBD2. Germline lookup yields CDR1 LGHDT and CDR2 YNNKEL (reference sequence). The J segment lost 1 base and the V segment lost 4 bases, leaving 4 bases of the junction unmatched. The length of the CDR3 is 15 residues. Here the CDR3 reads CASSLLREGTDTQYF. In DNA form, the CDR3 reads TGTGCCAGCAGCCTGTTGCGGGAGGGCACAGATACGCAGTATTTT.

This clonotype was seen ten or more times. CDR3 nucleotides: TGTGCCAGCAGCCCTTCCTCGGGGCTCTACAATGAGCAGTTCTTC. Its translation: CASSPSSGLYNEQFF. The chain uses TRBV7-6 and TRBJ2-1; D could derive from TRBD1 or TRBD2 (5 bases each). The V gene's germline CDR1 is SGHVS and CDR2 FNYEAQ. V lost 5 bases, J lost 3 bases, and 14 bases lay in between. This CDR3 is 15 amino acids long.

This clonotype was counted only a few times. V usage is TRBV19 and J usage is TRBJ1-6; the match to TRBD1 covers 7 bases. This CDR3 has 13 residues. J lost 7 bases, V lost 6 bases, and 3 bases had no gene match. Per the germline V gene, CDR1 is LNHDA and CDR2 is SQIVND (reference sequence). The CDR3 DNA reads TGTGCCAGTAGCGGACAGGCCAATTCACCCCTCCACTTT. Translating it yields CASSGQANSPLHF.

The chain is built from TRBV9 and TRBJ1-5; D is possibly TRBD1 (6 bases). Germline values: CDR1 SGDLS, CDR2 YYNGEE. Deletions cut 0 bases from V and 0 bases from J, with 7 bases between. The CDR3 covers 15 residues. This CDR3 is CASSVEGDSNQPQHF. The CDR3, as DNA: TGTGCCAGCAGCGTAGAGGGGGATAGCAATCAGCCCCAGCATTTT.

The table lists this clonotype with many counts. This rearrangement joins TRBV2 to TRBJ2-3; 15 nucleotides align to TRBD2. This CDR3 region has 21 residues. CDR1 and CDR2 (germline): SNHLY, FYNNEI. The V and J ends lost 7 bases and 5 bases, in that order; junction bases with no gene match: 22. The CDR3 spells CASMDSVGTSGRPPRVDTQYF. The CDR3 coding sequence is TGTGCCAGCATGGACAGCGTCGGGACTAGCGGGAGGCCTCCGCGGGTAGATACGCAGTATTTT.

The gene calls are TRBV4-2 and TRBJ2-2; 8 bases align to TRBD1. J gave up 6 bases and V 1 base, and 13 bases lay outside the gene matches. In germline, CDR1 is LGHNA, CDR2 YNFKEQ. The CDR3 is made up of 18 amino acids. The CDR3 sequence is CASSQARPGGSGAGELFF. Here the CDR3 DNA reads TGTGCCAGCAGCCAAGCTCGGCCAGGGGGCTCAGGGGCCGGGGAGCTGTTTTTT.

This clonotype has ten or more counts. The chain couples TRBV3-1 to TRBJ2-5, with 7 bases identical to TRBD2. Germline V gene lookup returns CDR1 LGHDT and CDR2 YNNKEL (reference sequence). CDR3 length: 14 residues. Losses at the gene ends were 4 bases for V and 1 base for J; bases not matched to a gene: 3. Here the CDR3 DNA reads TGTGCCAGCAGCCGTCGGACTAGCCAAGAGACCCAGTACTTC. Translated, it gives CASSRRTSQETQYF.

The V call is TRBV4-1, the J call TRBJ2-7; 11 nucleotides align to TRBD2. The CDR3 contains 16 residues. Germline assignment: CDR1 MGHRA and CDR2 YSYEKL. V gave up 3 bases and J gave up 3 bases; unmatched junction bases: 7. CDR3 nucleotide sequence: TGCGCCAGCAGCCAGGTTGCCGGGACTAGCGGCTACGAGCAGTACTTC. It codes for CASSQVAGTSGYEQYF.

This clonotype occurred many times. V gene TRBV5-1 combines with J gene TRBJ2-1; the match to TRBD2 covers 13 bases. CDR3 length: 16 residues. Germline V gene data show CDR1 as SGHRS and CDR2 as YFSETQ. V was pared by 2 bases and J by 5 bases, with 4 bases of the junction left unmatched. The CDR3 nucleotides are TGCGCCAGCAGCTTAGAGGGACTAGCGGGGAACAATGAGCAGTTCTTC. Its translation: CASSLEGLAGNNEQFF. The variable domain in full, completed from reference TRBV5-1 and TRBJ2-1, reads KAGVTQTPRYLIKTRGQQVTLSCSPISGHRSVSWYQQTPGQGLQFLFEYFSETQRNKGNFPGRFSGRQFSNSRSEMNVSTLELGDSALYLCASSLEGLAGNNEQFFGPGTRLTVL.

In regard to this clonotype: One base away lies a much larger clone, so this may be a sequencing read error. J is TRBJ1-1 and V is TRBV19; tentative D call: TRBD1 (6 bases). This CDR3 spans 16 amino acids. CDR1 and CDR2 (germline): LNHDA, SQIVND (reference sequence). Trimming cost V 5 bases and J 0 bases, with 16 bases left between them. The CDR3 DNA sequence: TGTGCCAGTAGTCGCCCTGGGGGCCTAATGAACACTGAAGCTTTCTTT. Translated: CASSRPGGLMNTEAFF.

Ten or more counts support this clonotype. V gene TRBV5-1 combines with J gene TRBJ1-1; weak D call: TRBD1 (6 bases). CDR3 length: 16 residues. V was trimmed by 5 bases and J by 1 base, leaving 18 bases between them. Germline V gene data show CDR1 as SGHRS and CDR2 as YFSETQ. Here the CDR3 reads CASRREGGLGNTEAFF. CDR3 DNA: TGCGCCAGCAGACGGGAGGGGGGACTGGGGAACACTGAAGCTTTCTTT.

This clonotype appeared once. V and J are TRBV27 and TRBJ1-6; possible D gene TRBD1, 5 bases. The ends were cut back, 6 bases at V and 4 bases at J, with 16 bases in the middle. CDR3 length: 16 amino acids. Germline V gives CDR1 MNHEY, CDR2 SMNVEV (reference sequence). CDR3 nucleotides: TGTGCCAGCAGCCAAGAAGGGGACGGATATAATTCACCCCTCCACTTT. Amino acids: CASSQEGDGYNSPLHF.

The table lists this clonotype with many counts. The rearrangement joins TRBV3-1 to TRBJ2-1, with 10 bases matching TRBD2. The length of the CDR3 is 15 residues. Losses at the gene ends were 4 bases for V and 7 bases for J; bases not matched to a gene: 7. Germline lookup yields CDR1 LGHDT and CDR2 YNNKEL (reference sequence). In DNA, the CDR3 is TGTGCCAGCAGCCCCGCTAGCGGGAGAGTTAATGAGCAGTTCTTC. It translates to CASSPASGRVNEQFF.

This clonotype has more than one count but fewer than ten. V is TRBV28 and J is TRBJ2-5; D ambiguous. This CDR3 spans 14 amino acids. Between the trimmed V and J ends, which lost 4 bases and 3 bases, there was a span of 12 bases. Germline loops: CDR1 MDHEN, CDR2 SYDVKM. CDR3 sequence (DNA): TGTGCCAGCAGTTGGGGTAGGGATGAAGAGACCCAGTACTTC. Translated, it gives CASSWGRDEETQYF.

In its sample, this clonotype was seen a few times. This rearrangement joins TRBV27 to TRBJ2-7, with 9 bases identical to TRBD1. The CDR3 is made up of 14 amino acids. The trim removed 6 bases at V and 2 bases at J, leaving 5 bases unmatched. CDR1 is MNHEY, CDR2 SMNVEV, per germline (reference sequence). The CDR3 coding sequence is TGTGCCAGCAGCGAAAGACAGGGGGCCTACGAGCAGTACTTC. Amino acid sequence: CASSERQGAYEQYF.

Many counts were recorded for this clonotype. The V and J genes are TRBV7-8 and TRBJ1-2; D not resolved. V dropped 5 bases and J dropped 4 bases, with 17 bases sitting between them. This CDR3 spans 15 amino acids. The germline V gene has CDR1 SGHVS and CDR2 FQNEAQ. The CDR3 sequence: CASSIGGSTSYGYTF. CDR3 DNA sequence: TGTGCCAGCAGCATAGGCGGTTCGACTAGCTATGGCTACACCTTC.

The rearrangement links TRBV19 to TRBJ2-2; 10 nucleotides match TRBD1. The CDR3 contains 15 residues. With 5 bases clipped from V and 2 bases from J, the junction kept 2 bases outside the gene matches. The germline V gene has CDR1 LNHDA and CDR2 SQIVND (reference sequence). The CDR3 DNA reads as TGTGCCAGTAGTGTGACAGGGGGCAACACCGGGGAGCTGTTTTTT. Protein product: CASSVTGGNTGELFF.

In its sample, this clonotype was seen many times. This chain uses TRBV27 with TRBJ2-5, with 9 bases identical to TRBD2. The CDR3 extends over 15 amino acids. Germline CDR1 MNHEY, CDR2 SMNVEV (reference sequence). The ends lost 3 bases at V and 5 bases at J; junction bases unmatched: 7. The CDR3 is CASSFAGTSRETQYF. The CDR3 DNA reads as TGTGCCAGCAGTTTCGCCGGGACTAGCCGTGAGACCCAGTACTTC.

This clonotype was observed at least ten times. V gene TRBV10-1 combines with J gene TRBJ2-3, with TRBD2 matching 7 bases. There are 13 residues in the CDR3. V lost 4 bases to trimming and J lost 4 bases; unmatched junction nucleotides: 2. CDR1 is WNHNN and CDR2 is SYGVQD in the germline V gene (reference sequence). The CDR3, as DNA: TGCGCCAGCAGTGTTCGGGAGGCAGATACGCAGTATTTT. This encodes CASSVREADTQYF.

This clonotype was seen repeatedly, ten times or more. The chain recombines TRBV20-1 with TRBJ2-1; 9 bases are a match to TRBD2. The germline CDR1 and CDR2 sequences are DFQATT and SNEGSKA (reference sequence). V dropped 6 bases and J dropped 4; count of bases not matched to a gene: 7. The CDR3 covers 14 residues. CDR3 sequence reads: CSASLAGGYNEQFF. CDR3 in DNA: TGCAGTGCATCCTTGGCGGGAGGGTACAATGAGCAGTTCTTC.

This clonotype was recorded many times. The chain joins TRBV9 to TRBJ2-3; 10 positions agree with TRBD2. The CDR3 totals 15 residues. V lost 3 bases and J lost 5; bases outside the gene matches: 6. Germline lookup yields CDR1 SGDLS and CDR2 YYNGEE. The CDR3 region has the DNA TGTGCCAGCAGCGCAGACCTAGCGGGAGTAGATACGCAGTATTTT. This gives the protein CASSADLAGVDTQYF.